These 16 T cell receptor beta chains originate from one sample sequenced in a study of Ad26.COV2.S vaccination and SARS-CoV-2 variants. Treatment reported: some 20 received Ad26.COV2.S at low or high dose, single or two shots; five or six received placebo; per-sample allocation not given. Sampling happened 63 days after the first vaccine or placebo injection. Only in-frame clones appear in the TCRdb table, and some are missing; sequencing was by immunoSEQ multiplex PCR. Found here are a few hundred thousand clones, 75% to 95% of them singletons; the top ten hold 12%. The sequencing used peripheral blood, collected in a trial of Ad26.COV2.S vaccine versus placebo. These receptors were obtained from a person between 18 and 60 years old who received the Ad26.COV2.S COVID-19 vaccine or a placebo.

The genes are TRBV5-1 and TRBJ2-2; 7 bases are shared with TRBD2. The V segment lost 3 bases and the J segment 3 bases; nucleotides outside the gene matches: 8. Germline lookup yields CDR1 SGHRS and CDR2 YFSETQ. The CDR3 totals 16 residues. CDR3 coding DNA: TGCGCCAGCAGCTCCCTCGGACTAGTAGACACCGGGGAGCTGTTTTTT. Its protein is CASSSLGLVDTGELFF.

The chain links TRBV18 to TRBJ1-5; D not certain. CDR1 is KGHSH, CDR2 LQKENI, per germline. There are 16 residues in the CDR3. Trimming shortened V by 1 base and J by 2 bases, and 12 bases separated the two germline ends. This CDR3 is CASSPRSQSGNQPQHF. The CDR3 region has the DNA TGTGCCAGCTCACCACGTAGTCAGTCCGGCAATCAGCCCCAGCATTTT.

The chain joins TRBV20-1 to TRBJ2-7; D not certain. CDR3 length equals 10 residues. Trimming took off 5 bases at V and 3 bases at J, with 5 bases between the two ends. Germline V gives CDR1 DFQATT, CDR2 SNEGSKA (reference sequence). Here the CDR3 reads CSALFYEQYF. Written as DNA, the CDR3 is TGCAGTGCTCTCTTCTACGAGCAGTACTTC.

The rearrangement links TRBV6-2 or TRBV6-3 to TRBJ1-5; D is uncertain. The germline V gene has CDR1 MNHEY and CDR2 SVGEGT. The CDR3 totals 15 residues. The V end lost 0 bases, the J end lost 6 bases, and 12 bases lay between the germline ends. In DNA form, the CDR3 reads TGTGCCAGCAGTTACTCGAGCCAAGAACGTCAGCCCCAGCATTTT. Its protein product is CASSYSSQERQPQHF.

The V call is TRBV4-3, the J call TRBJ2-1; 7 positions match TRBD2. The V and J ends lost 0 bases and 12 bases, in that order; junction bases with no gene match: 11. This CDR3 has 15 residues. Germline V gene sequence: CDR1 LGHNA, CDR2 YSLEER. The CDR3, as DNA: TGCGCCAGCAGCCAAGATTTGGCGGGAGTTGTATGGCAGTTCTTC. Protein: CASSQDLAGVVWQFF.

The genes are TRBV7-9 and TRBJ2-3, with 7 bases lining up with TRBD2. This CDR3 has 16 residues. CDR1 is SEHNR, CDR2 FQNEAQ, per germline (reference sequence). With 5 bases clipped from V and 3 bases from J, the junction kept 11 bases outside the gene matches. The CDR3 DNA sequence: TGTGCCAGCAGCCTCCTGGTCGGCGGGAGTACAGATACGCAGTATTTT. This codes for CASSLLVGGSTDTQYF.

The chain couples TRBV25-1 to TRBJ1-1; D gene unclear. Trimming removed 1 base at V and 1 base at J, with 7 bases between. The CDR3 is made up of 14 amino acids. Germline-derived CDR1 and CDR2 are MGHDK and SYGVNS. The CDR3 DNA is TGTGCCAGCAGTGAATTCGGCGGGAACACTGAAGCTTTCTTT. Its protein product is CASSEFGGNTEAFF. Full variable domain (rest looked up from reference TRBV25-1 and TRBJ1-1): EADIYQTPRYLVIGTGKKITLECSQTMGHDKMYWYQQDPGMELHLIHYSYGVNSTEKGDLSSESTVSRIRTEHFPLTLESARPSHTSQYLCASSEFGGNTEAFFGQGTRLTVV.

This clone showed up many times. The V and J genes are TRBV19 and TRBJ2-7, with D unclear. The CDR3 covers 12 residues. Germline values: CDR1 LNHDA, CDR2 SQIVND (reference sequence). Trimming shortened V by 5 bases and J by 4 bases, and 9 bases separated the two germline ends. CDR3 nucleotides: TGTGCCAGTAGTGGTGAACTTTACGAGCAGTACTTC. Translated: CASSGELYEQYF.

The chain links TRBV11-2 to TRBJ2-7, with D maybe TRBD2 (5 bases). This CDR3 spans 16 amino acids. The V gene's germline CDR1 is SGHAT and CDR2 FQNNGV. V was clipped by 5 bases and J by 2 bases, with 19 bases between them. CDR3 sequence (DNA): TGTGCCAGCAGCCGACTGGCGGGCCAGAGGGCCTACGAGCAGTACTTC. Translated: CASSRLAGQRAYEQYF.

The CDR3 loop reads CASSLGTSGVSSYEQYF. Here the CDR3 DNA reads TGCGCCAGCAGCTTGGGGACTAGCGGGGTATCCTCCTACGAGCAGTACTTC. V usage is TRBV5-1 and J usage is TRBJ2-7; 12 bases map to TRBD2. The junction had 4 bases not matched to a gene; V was cut back by 0 bases and J by 0 bases. Germline loops: CDR1 SGHRS, CDR2 YFSETQ. The CDR3 spans 17 residues.

This clone was recorded only once. This sequence joins TRBV3-1 (or the pseudogene TRBV3-2) and TRBJ2-3; 7 bases map to TRBD2. Germline V lookup: CDR1 LGHDT, CDR2 YNNKEL (reference sequence). The V and J ends lost 4 bases and 3 bases, in that order; junction bases with no gene match: 7. The CDR3 totals 15 residues. The CDR3 nucleotides are TGTGCCAGCAGCCCTTCGGCTAGCGGAACAGATACGCAGTATTTT. The encoded protein is CASSPSASGTDTQYF.

In this sample, this clone turned up once. This chain joins TRBV20-1 and TRBJ2-1, with 8 bases aligning to TRBD2. The V gene's germline CDR1 is DFQATT and CDR2 SNEGSKA (reference sequence). Trimming took 6 bases from V and 10 from J; bases not matched to a gene: 5. The CDR3 consists of 11 residues. CDR3 in amino acids: CSAARLAEQFF. The CDR3 bases are TGCAGTGCCGCGAGACTAGCGGAGCAGTTCTTC.

This chain connects TRBV18 to TRBJ1-2; D is uncertain. V was clipped by 3 bases and J by 4 bases, with 9 bases between them. Germline CDR1 KGHSH, CDR2 LQKENI. The length of the CDR3 is 13 residues. The CDR3 region has the DNA TGTGCCAGCTCACCCGACTCCCGCTATGGCTACACCTTC. Its protein product is CASSPDSRYGYTF.

The chain couples TRBV10-3 to TRBJ1-1, with 10 bases fitting TRBD1. Germline V gene sequence: CDR1 ENHRY, CDR2 SYGVKD. V trimming: 6 bases; J trimming: 7 bases; junction bases outside the gene matches: 5. The CDR3 consists of 13 residues. The CDR3 reads CAISDRGRFEAFF. The CDR3 nucleotides read TGTGCCATCAGCGACAGGGGGCGGTTTGAAGCTTTCTTT.

V gene TRBV11-2 combines with J gene TRBJ2-7, with D possibly TRBD2 on 7 matching bases. Trimming left V 4 bases short and J 7 bases short, with 17 bases between. Germline V CDR1 and CDR2: SGHAT, FQNNGV. This CDR3 spans 14 amino acids. CDR3 nucleotide sequence: TGTGCCAGCAGCTCGCTTGGGGGGGGCGGAGAGCAGTACTTC. It is translated as CASSSLGGGGEQYF.

The CDR3 DNA sequence: TGCGCCAGCAGCTTCCGGGACAGTTTGCACGAGACCCAGTACTTC. Its protein is CASSFRDSLHETQYF. This chain joins TRBV5-1 and TRBJ2-5, with 7 nucleotides matching TRBD1. Per germline, CDR1 SGHRS and CDR2 YFSETQ. Trimming cost V 2 bases and J 5 bases; bases outside gene matches: 9. The CDR3 is made up of 15 amino acids.